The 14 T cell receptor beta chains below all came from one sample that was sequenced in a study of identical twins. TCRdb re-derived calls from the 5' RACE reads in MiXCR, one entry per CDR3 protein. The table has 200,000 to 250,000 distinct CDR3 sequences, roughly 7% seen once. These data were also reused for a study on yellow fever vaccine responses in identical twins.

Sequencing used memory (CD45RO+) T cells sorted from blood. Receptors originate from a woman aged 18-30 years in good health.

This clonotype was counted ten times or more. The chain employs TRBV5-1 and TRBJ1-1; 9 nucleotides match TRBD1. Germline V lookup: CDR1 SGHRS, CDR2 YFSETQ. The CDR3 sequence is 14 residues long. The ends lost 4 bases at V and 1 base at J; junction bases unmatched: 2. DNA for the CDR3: TGCGCCAGCAGCCGGACAGGGGAGAACACTGAAGCTTTCTTT. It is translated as CASSRTGENTEAFF.

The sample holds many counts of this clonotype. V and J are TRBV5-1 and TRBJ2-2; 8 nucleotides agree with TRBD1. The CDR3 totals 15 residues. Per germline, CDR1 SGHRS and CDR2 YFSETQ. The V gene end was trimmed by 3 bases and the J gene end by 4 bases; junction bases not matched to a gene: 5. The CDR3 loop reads CASSSTGGGTGELFF. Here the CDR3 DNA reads TGCGCCAGCAGCTCCACAGGGGGAGGCACCGGGGAGCTGTTTTTT.

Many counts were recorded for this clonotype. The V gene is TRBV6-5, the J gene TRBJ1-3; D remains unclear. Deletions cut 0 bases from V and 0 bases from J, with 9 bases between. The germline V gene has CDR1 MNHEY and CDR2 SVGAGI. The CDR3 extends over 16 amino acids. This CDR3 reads CASSYSLRTSGNTIYF. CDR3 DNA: TGTGCCAGCAGTTACTCGCTCCGGACCTCTGGAAACACCATATATTTT.

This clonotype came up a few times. In nucleotides, the CDR3 is TGTGCCAGCAGCGCCCAGGGGATCGGGGTGTATGGCTACACCTTC. It translates to CASSAQGIGVYGYTF. This chain links TRBV7-9 with TRBJ1-2, with a possible D match to TRBD1 (6 bases). V gave up 5 bases and J gave up 5 bases, with 18 bases separating them. CDR1 and CDR2 (germline): SEHNR, FQNEAQ (reference sequence). CDR3 length equals 15 residues. Complete variable domain (other parts from reference TRBV7-9 and TRBJ1-2): DTGVSQNPRHKITKRGQNVTFRCDPISEHNRLYWYRQTLGQGPEFLTYFQNEAQLEKSRLLSDRFSAERPKGSFSTLEIQRTEQGDSAMYLCASSAQGIGVYGYTFGSGTRLTVV.

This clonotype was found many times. Here the CDR3 reads CASGNTEAFF. The CDR3 nucleotides are TGTGCCAGTGGCAACACTGAAGCTTTCTTT. The chain uses TRBV12-3 or TRBV12-4 and TRBJ1-1, with D uncertain. V shed 9 bases and J shed 2 bases, with 4 bases lying between them. The CDR3 covers 10 residues.

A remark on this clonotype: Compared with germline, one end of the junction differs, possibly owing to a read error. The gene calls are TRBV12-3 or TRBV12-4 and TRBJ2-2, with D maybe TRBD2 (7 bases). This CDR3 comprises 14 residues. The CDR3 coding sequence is TGTGCCAGCAATTTAAGGGGGGGGTCCGGGGAGCTGTTTTTT. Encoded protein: CASNLRGGSGELFF.

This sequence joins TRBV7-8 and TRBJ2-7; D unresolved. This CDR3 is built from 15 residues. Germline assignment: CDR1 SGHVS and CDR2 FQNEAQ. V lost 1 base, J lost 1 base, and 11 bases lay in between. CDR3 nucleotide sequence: TGTGCCAGCAGCTTAGAGTTTATAGGGTCCTACGAGCAGTACTTC. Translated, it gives CASSLEFIGSYEQYF.

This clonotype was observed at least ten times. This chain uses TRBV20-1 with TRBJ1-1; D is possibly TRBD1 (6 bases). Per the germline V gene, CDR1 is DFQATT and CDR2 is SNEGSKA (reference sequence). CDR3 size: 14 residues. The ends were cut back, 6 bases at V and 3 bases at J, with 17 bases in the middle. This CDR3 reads CSARSRDKYTEAFF. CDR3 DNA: TGCAGTGCCAGGTCCCGGGACAAGTACACTGAAGCTTTCTTT.

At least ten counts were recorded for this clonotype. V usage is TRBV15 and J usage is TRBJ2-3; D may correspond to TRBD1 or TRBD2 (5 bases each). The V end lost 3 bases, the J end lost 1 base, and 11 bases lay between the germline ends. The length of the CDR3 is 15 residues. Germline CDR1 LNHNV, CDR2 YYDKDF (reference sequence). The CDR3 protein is CATSRMGERTDTQYF. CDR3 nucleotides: TGTGCCACCAGCAGGATGGGGGAACGCACAGATACGCAGTATTTT.

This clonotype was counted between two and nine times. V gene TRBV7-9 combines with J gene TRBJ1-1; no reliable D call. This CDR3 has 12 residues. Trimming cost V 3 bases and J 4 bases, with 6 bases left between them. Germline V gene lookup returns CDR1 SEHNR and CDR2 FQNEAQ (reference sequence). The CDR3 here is CASSFTTTEAFF. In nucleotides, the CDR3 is TGTGCCAGCAGCTTCACGACCACTGAAGCTTTCTTT.

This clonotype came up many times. The CDR3 loop reads CASSLEGGMVEQFF. The CDR3 nucleotides are TGCGCCAGCAGCTTGGAGGGCGGGATGGTTGAGCAGTTCTTC. The chain employs TRBV5-1 and TRBJ2-1, with TRBD2 as a possible D gene (6 bases). The CDR3 length is 14 residues. The germline V and J ends were trimmed by 0 bases and 9 bases, with 13 bases remaining between them. Germline assignment: CDR1 SGHRS and CDR2 YFSETQ.

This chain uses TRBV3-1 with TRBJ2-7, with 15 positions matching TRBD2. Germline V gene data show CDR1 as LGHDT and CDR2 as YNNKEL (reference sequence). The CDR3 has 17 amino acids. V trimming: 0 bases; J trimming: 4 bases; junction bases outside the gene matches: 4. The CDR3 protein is CASSQEGLAGGGYEQYF. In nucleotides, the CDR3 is TGTGCCAGCAGCCAAGAGGGACTAGCGGGAGGCGGATACGAGCAGTACTTC.

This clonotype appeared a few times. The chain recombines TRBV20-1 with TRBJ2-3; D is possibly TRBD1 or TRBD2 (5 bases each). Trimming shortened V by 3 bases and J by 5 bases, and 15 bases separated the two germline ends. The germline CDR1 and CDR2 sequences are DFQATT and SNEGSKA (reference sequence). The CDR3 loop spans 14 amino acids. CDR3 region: CSARGELVLDTQYF. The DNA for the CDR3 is TGCAGTGCTAGGGGGGAGCTAGTATTAGATACGCAGTATTTT.

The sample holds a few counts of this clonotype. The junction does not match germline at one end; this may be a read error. The CDR3 nucleotides read TGTGCCAGCTCACCTCGCTCCTACGAGCATTACTTC. Its protein product is CASSPRSYEHYF. This sequence joins TRBV18 and TRBJ2-7; D is unclear. CDR1 and CDR2 from the germline V gene are KGHSH and LQKENI. There are 12 residues in the CDR3.